A single sample gave rise to the 14 T cell receptor beta chains below, sequenced in a study of blood T cell repertoires in COVID-19. Method: immunoSEQ multiplex PCR; TCRdb's copy keeps in-frame clones and lacks some. The sample carries about 360,000 clones, roughly 87% recorded once. The sample taken for sequencing was PBMCs or T cells enriched from blood (not recorded which). The receptors come from a woman in her forties with acute COVID-19.

The chain has TRBV2 and TRBJ1-6, with D unresolved. With 4 bases removed from V and 7 bases from J, the gap between germline ends came to 14 bases. The CDR3 runs 15 residues. Germline CDR1 is SNHLY and CDR2 is FYNNEI. CDR3 protein: CASSAVGVGNSPLHF. As DNA, the CDR3 is TGTGCCAGCAGTGCAGTAGGAGTCGGGAATTCACCCCTCCACTTT.

In DNA, the CDR3 is TGTGCCAGCAGCTTCGGGGCACAGGGCAACGAGCAGTACTTC. This translates into CASSFGAQGNEQYF. This chain joins TRBV7-9 and TRBJ2-7; tentatively, D is TRBD1 (6 bases). The CDR3 spans 14 residues. V was cut by 3 bases and J by 5 bases, with 14 bases left in between. Germline values: CDR1 SEHNR, CDR2 FQNEAQ (reference sequence).

This clone was seen only once. The V and J genes are TRBV30 and TRBJ1-5, with 8 bases lining up with TRBD1. The V gene's germline CDR1 is GTSNPN and CDR2 SVGIG (reference sequence). This CDR3 has 15 amino acids. Trimming took 6 bases from V and 2 from J; bases not matched to a gene: 9. The CDR3: CACDRGPGGNQPQHF. Written as DNA, the CDR3 is TGTGCCTGCGACAGGGGCCCGGGGGGCAATCAGCCCCAGCATTTT.

The gene calls are TRBV4-1 and TRBJ2-5; D might be TRBD2 (6 bases). In germline, CDR1 is MGHRA, CDR2 YSYEKL. Trimming stripped 4 bases from V and 5 bases from J, with 23 bases between. The CDR3 is made up of 17 amino acids. CDR3 DNA sequence: TGCGCCAGCAGCCTCGGGAGTAGCGGTAGCCTGGGGGAGACCCAGTACTTC. Protein: CASSLGSSGSLGETQYF.

This clone appeared a single time. This chain links TRBV19 with TRBJ2-1; possible D gene TRBD2, 6 bases. CDR3 length equals 12 residues. The V and J ends lost 9 bases and 9 bases respectively, with 15 bases between them. The V gene's germline CDR1 is LNHDA and CDR2 SQIVND (reference sequence). The CDR3 nucleotides read TGTGCCAGCGGCCACCTTAGCGGTGAGCAGTTCTTC. The encoded protein is CASGHLSGEQFF.

The chain uses TRBV7-9 and TRBJ1-2; a possible D gene is TRBD1 (6 bases). The germline gives CDR1 SEHNR, CDR2 FQNEAQ (reference sequence). The CDR3 is 13 residues long. V was trimmed by 5 bases and J by 4 bases, leaving 11 bases between them. CDR3 in amino acids: CASSRDKLYGYTF. The CDR3 DNA follows: TGTGCCAGCAGCCGGGACAAGCTCTATGGCTACACCTTC.

The V and J genes are TRBV7-2 and TRBJ1-2; D is uncertain. The CDR3 runs 13 residues. Trimming shortened V by 0 bases and J by 7 bases, and 9 bases separated the two germline ends. Germline V CDR1 and CDR2: SGHTA, FQGNSA. This CDR3 is CASSLAGSGGYTF. Here the CDR3 DNA reads TGTGCCAGCAGCTTAGCGGGTTCGGGTGGCTACACCTTC. Supplemented by reference TRBV7-2 and TRBJ1-2, the full variable domain reads GAGVSQSPSNKVTEKGKDVELRCDPISGHTALYWYRQSLGQGLEFLIYFQGNSAPDKSGLPSDRFSAERTGGSVSTLTIQRTQQEDSAVYLCASSLAGSGGYTFGSGTRLTVV.

This sequence joins TRBV4-2 and TRBJ2-5, with 13 positions matching TRBD2. With V trimmed by 1 base and J by 0 bases, 5 bases remained unmatched. The germline V gene encodes CDR1 LGHNA and CDR2 YNFKEQ. The CDR3 is 18 residues long. The CDR3 nucleotides are TGTGCCAGCAGCCAAGGTCAGACTAGCGGGGGGAACCAAGAGACCCAGTACTTC. Amino acids: CASSQGQTSGGNQETQYF.

A note on this clone: The identical CDR3 is also encoded by other nucleotide sequences in the sample. The J gene is TRBJ1-1, the V gene TRBV7-9, with 7 bases aligning to TRBD1. The CDR3 runs 12 residues. V lost 3 bases to trimming and J lost 8 bases; unmatched junction nucleotides: 3. The germline CDR1 and CDR2 sequences are SEHNR and FQNEAQ (reference sequence). The CDR3 sequence: CASSLGDSEAFF. The CDR3, as DNA: TGTGCCAGCAGCTTGGGGGACAGCGAAGCTTTCTTT.

The chain couples TRBV3-1 (or the pseudogene TRBV3-2) to TRBJ2-2, with 7 bases aligning to TRBD1. Germline CDR1 LGHDT, CDR2 YNNKEL (reference sequence). The CDR3 runs to 14 residues. Trimming at V came to 4 bases and at J to 8 bases, leaving 7 bases not matched to a gene. The chain's CDR3 is CASSPGGGTGELFF. In nucleotides, the CDR3 is TGTGCCAGCAGCCCAGGGGGTGGGACGGGGGAGCTGTTTTTT.

The rearrangement links TRBV30 to TRBJ2-1; 9 positions match TRBD1. This CDR3 is 14 amino acids long. V lost 4 bases to trimming and J lost 8 bases; unmatched junction nucleotides: 9. The germline V gene encodes CDR1 GTSNPN and CDR2 SVGIG (reference sequence). For the CDR3, the DNA is TGTGCCTGGAACGGCCGGGACAGGGTCTATGAGCAGTTCTTC. Its protein product is CAWNGRDRVYEQFF.

V and J are TRBV19 and TRBJ1-5; D remains ambiguous. The germline gives CDR1 LNHDA, CDR2 SQIVND (reference sequence). Trimming took off 8 bases at V and 8 bases at J, with 19 bases between the two ends. The CDR3 loop spans 14 amino acids. Here the CDR3 reads CASAEVGTRKPQHF. The CDR3 DNA reads as TGTGCCAGTGCCGAGGTCGGCACCCGAAAGCCCCAGCATTTT.

The V and J genes are TRBV7-2 and TRBJ2-3, with 7 bases matching TRBD2. Germline V gene sequence: CDR1 SGHTA, CDR2 FQGNSA. This CDR3 spans 16 amino acids. The ends lost 1 base at V and 2 bases at J; junction bases unmatched: 6. This CDR3 is CASSLVGSGLTDTQYF. DNA of the CDR3: TGTGCCAGCAGCTTAGTGGGTAGCGGGCTCACAGATACGCAGTATTTT. Combining the CDR3 with reference TRBV7-2 and TRBJ2-3 gives the whole variable domain GAGVSQSPSNKVTEKGKDVELRCDPISGHTALYWYRQSLGQGLEFLIYFQGNSAPDKSGLPSDRFSAERTGGSVSTLTIQRTQQEDSAVYLCASSLVGSGLTDTQYFGPGTRLTVL.

The chain couples TRBV27 to TRBJ1-1; D is unresolved. CDR1 and CDR2 (germline): MNHEY, SMNVEV (reference sequence). V shed 3 bases and J shed 1 base, with 12 bases lying between them. This CDR3 is 15 amino acids long. CDR3 sequence reads: CASSFEPSENTEAFF. CDR3 DNA: TGTGCCAGCAGTTTTGAGCCGTCTGAGAACACTGAAGCTTTCTTT.